Below, 8 T cell receptor beta chains from the same sample are listed, as sequenced in a study of human T cells and chemical hapten exposure. Specified time point: patch test 3, about 24 weeks after DPC sensitization. Noted treatment: therapeutic diphenylcyclopropenone sensitization with weekly scalp DPC. TCRdb reprocessed the RACE reads with MiXCR, giving one entry per CDR3 protein. The data show approximately 80,000 distinct CDR3 sequences, under 15% seen once. The sample in question was whole blood, obtained in connection with sensitization to the hapten diphenylcyclopropenone (DPC). These receptors were taken from a woman aged 45 to 65 with alopecia areata. Some clones in this sample may be carry-over from other donors' samples.

This CDR3 is CSARDLPGLTYSTDTQYF. In DNA form, the CDR3 reads TGCAGTGCTAGAGATCTTCCCGGATTGACCTATAGCACAGATACGCAGTATTTT. The chain recombines TRBV20-1 with TRBJ2-3; D is unresolved. Germline values: CDR1 DFQATT, CDR2 SNEGSKA (reference sequence). The CDR3 sequence is 18 residues long. The V end was cut by 0 bases, the J end by 0 bases, with 19 bases between.

The chain combines TRBV4-2 with TRBJ2-5, with TRBD2 matching over 13 bases. Germline V gene data show CDR1 as LGHNA and CDR2 as YNFKEQ. CDR3 length equals 21 residues. Trimming took 0 bases from V and 2 from J; bases not matched to a gene: 15. The DNA of the CDR3 is TGTGCCAGCAGCCAAGACCCCTCAAGGACTAGCGGGAGTCGGGAGCAAGAGACCCAGTACTTC. It translates to CASSQDPSRTSGSREQETQYF.

This clonotype was detected ten times or more. The rearrangement links TRBV4-1 to TRBJ2-7; D is ambiguous. Trimming pared 0 bases from V and 2 bases from J, leaving 14 bases between. CDR1 MGHRA and CDR2 YSYEKL come from the germline V gene. The CDR3 is 16 amino acids. This chain's CDR3 is CASSQEGSRNPYEQYF. The CDR3 coding sequence is TGCGCCAGCAGCCAAGAGGGCAGTCGAAACCCCTACGAGCAGTACTTC.

The CDR3 loop reads CASSPAKGQRHNSPLHF. CDR3 nucleotides: TGTGCCAGCAGTCCTGCTAAGGGACAGAGGCATAATTCACCCCTCCACTTT. The chain joins TRBV12-3 or TRBV12-4 to TRBJ1-6; 7 nucleotides align to TRBD1. V gave up 5 bases and J gave up 5 bases; unmatched junction bases: 12. The CDR3 has 17 amino acids.

The chain uses TRBV3-1 and TRBJ1-1; D call uncertain. This CDR3 has 14 residues. CDR1 is LGHDT and CDR2 is YNNKEL in the germline V gene (reference sequence). V was trimmed by 0 bases and J by 5 bases, leaving 10 bases between them. This chain's CDR3 is CASSQEMTRTEAFF. The CDR3 DNA is TGTGCCAGCAGCCAAGAGATGACGCGGACTGAAGCTTTCTTT.

This clonotype was counted ten times or more. The chain employs TRBV20-1 and TRBJ1-6; no definite D call. Germline CDR1 and CDR2: DFQATT and SNEGSKA (reference sequence). The CDR3 is 12 residues long. The CDR3: CSTSSYNSPLHF. The DNA for the CDR3 is TGCTCGACGAGCTCCTATAATTCACCCCTCCACTTT.

The gene calls are TRBV10-2 and TRBJ2-5; TRBD2 is a possible D gene (6 bases). CDR3 size: 15 residues. The V and J ends lost 2 bases and 4 bases respectively, with 14 bases between them. Germline CDR1 and CDR2: WSHSY and SAAADI. The CDR3 nucleotides read TGCGCCAGCAGTGAGCCTCTGGAGGGCCGAGAGACCCAGTACTTC. Amino acids: CASSEPLEGRETQYF.

The CDR3 nucleotides read TGCAGTGCTAGAGACCCCCGGGCAGACCACGATTTCCCTACCTACGAGCAGTACTTC. Translated, it gives CSARDPRADHDFPTYEQYF. The chain links TRBV20-1 to TRBJ2-7; D gene ambiguous. This CDR3 has 19 amino acids. The germline gives CDR1 DFQATT, CDR2 SNEGSKA (reference sequence). V lost 0 bases, J lost 2 bases, and 26 bases lay in between.